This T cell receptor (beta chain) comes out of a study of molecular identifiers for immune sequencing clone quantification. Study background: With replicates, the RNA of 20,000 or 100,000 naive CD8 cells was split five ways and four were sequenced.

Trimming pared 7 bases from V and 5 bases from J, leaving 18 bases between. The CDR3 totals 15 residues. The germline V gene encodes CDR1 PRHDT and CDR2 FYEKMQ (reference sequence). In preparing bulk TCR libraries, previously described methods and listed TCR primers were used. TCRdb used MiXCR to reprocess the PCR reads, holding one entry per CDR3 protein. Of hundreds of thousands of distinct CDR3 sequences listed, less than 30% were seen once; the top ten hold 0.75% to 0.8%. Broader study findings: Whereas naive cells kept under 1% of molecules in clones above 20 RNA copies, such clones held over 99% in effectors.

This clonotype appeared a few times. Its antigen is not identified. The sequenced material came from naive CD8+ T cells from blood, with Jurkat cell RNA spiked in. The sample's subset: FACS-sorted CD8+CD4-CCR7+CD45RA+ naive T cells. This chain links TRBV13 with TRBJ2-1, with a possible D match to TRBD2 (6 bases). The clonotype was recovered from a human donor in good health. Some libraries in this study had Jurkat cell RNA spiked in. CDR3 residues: CASTPPRGTNNEQFF. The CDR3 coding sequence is TGTGCCAGCACCCCACCCCGGGGGACGAACAATGAGCAGTTCTTC.